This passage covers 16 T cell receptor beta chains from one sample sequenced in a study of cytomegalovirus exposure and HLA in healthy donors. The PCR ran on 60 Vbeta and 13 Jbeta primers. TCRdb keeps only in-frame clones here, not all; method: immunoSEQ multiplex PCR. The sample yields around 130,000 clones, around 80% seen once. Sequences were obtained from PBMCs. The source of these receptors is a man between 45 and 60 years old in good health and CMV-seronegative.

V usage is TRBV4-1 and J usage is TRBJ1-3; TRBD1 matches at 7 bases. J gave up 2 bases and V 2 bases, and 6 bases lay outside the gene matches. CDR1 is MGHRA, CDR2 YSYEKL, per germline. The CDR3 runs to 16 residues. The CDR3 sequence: CASSQSQGVAGNTIYF. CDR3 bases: TGCGCCAGCAGCCAATCTCAGGGGGTAGCTGGAAACACCATATATTTT.

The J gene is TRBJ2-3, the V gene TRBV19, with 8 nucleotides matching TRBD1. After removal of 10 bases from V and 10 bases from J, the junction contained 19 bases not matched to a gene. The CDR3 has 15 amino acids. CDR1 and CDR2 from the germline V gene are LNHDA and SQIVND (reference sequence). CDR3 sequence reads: CATSPGTGKGLAQYF. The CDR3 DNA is TGTGCCACCTCACCCGGGACAGGAAAGGGTTTGGCGCAGTATTTT.

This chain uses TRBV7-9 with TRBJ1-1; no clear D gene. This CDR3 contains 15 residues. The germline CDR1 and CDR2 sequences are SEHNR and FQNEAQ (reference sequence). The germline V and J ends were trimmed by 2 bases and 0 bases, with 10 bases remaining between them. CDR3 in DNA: TGTGCCAGCAGCTTATATATCGGGATGAACACTGAAGCTTTCTTT. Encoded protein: CASSLYIGMNTEAFF.

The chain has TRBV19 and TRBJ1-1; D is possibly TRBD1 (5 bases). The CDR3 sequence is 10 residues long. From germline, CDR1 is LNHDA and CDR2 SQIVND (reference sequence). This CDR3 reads CASGVTEAFF. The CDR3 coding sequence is TGTGCTTCGGGGGTTACTGAAGCTTTCTTT.

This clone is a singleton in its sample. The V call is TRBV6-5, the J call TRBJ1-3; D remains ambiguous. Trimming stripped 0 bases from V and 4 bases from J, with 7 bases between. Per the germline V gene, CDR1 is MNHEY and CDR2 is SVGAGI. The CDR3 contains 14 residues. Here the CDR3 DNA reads TGTGCCAGCAGTTACTCGGCAGTGGGAAACACCATATATTTT. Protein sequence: CASSYSAVGNTIYF.

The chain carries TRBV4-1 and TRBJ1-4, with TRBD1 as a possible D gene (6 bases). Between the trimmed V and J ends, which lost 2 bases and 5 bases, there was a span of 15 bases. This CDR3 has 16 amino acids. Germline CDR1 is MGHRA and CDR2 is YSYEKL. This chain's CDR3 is CASSQTGGQSNEKLFF. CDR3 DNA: TGCGCCAGCAGCCAAACGGGGGGACAATCGAATGAAAAACTGTTTTTT.

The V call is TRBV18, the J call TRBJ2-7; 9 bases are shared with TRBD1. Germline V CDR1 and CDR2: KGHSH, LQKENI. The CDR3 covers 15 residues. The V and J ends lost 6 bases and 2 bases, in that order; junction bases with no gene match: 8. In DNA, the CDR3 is TGTGCCAGCTCCCCCGTCGGGACAGGGCCCTACGAGCAGTACTTC. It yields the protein CASSPVGTGPYEQYF.

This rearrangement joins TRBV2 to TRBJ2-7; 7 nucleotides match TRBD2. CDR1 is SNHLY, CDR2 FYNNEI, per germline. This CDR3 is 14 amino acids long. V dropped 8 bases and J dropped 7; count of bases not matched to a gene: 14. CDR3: CASQKLAALPEQYF. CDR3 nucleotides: TGTGCCAGCCAAAAGCTAGCGGCCCTTCCTGAGCAGTACTTC.

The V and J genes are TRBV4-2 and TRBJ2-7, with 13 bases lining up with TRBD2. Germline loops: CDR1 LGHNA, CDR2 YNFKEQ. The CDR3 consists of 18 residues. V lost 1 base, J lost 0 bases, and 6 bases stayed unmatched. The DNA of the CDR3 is TGTGCCAGCAGCCAAGGGACTAGCGGGGGAGTTTCCTCCTACGAGCAGTACTTC. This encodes CASSQGTSGGVSSYEQYF.

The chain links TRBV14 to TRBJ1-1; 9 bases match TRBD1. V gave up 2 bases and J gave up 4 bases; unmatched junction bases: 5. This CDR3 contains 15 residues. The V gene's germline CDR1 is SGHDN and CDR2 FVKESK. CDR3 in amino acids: CASSQTGGSSTEAFF. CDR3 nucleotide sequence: TGTGCCAGCAGCCAAACAGGGGGCTCTTCCACTGAAGCTTTCTTT.

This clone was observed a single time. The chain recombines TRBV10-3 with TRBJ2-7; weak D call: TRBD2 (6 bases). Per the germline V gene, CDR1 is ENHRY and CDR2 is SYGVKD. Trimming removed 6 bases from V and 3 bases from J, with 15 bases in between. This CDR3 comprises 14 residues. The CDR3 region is CAISRPGVRYEQYF. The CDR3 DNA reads TGTGCCATCAGCCGACCGGGAGTCCGCTACGAGCAGTACTTC.

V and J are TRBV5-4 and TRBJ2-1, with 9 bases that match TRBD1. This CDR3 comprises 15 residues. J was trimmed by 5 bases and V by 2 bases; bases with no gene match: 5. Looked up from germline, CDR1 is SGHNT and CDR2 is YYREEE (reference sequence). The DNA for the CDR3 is TGTGCCAGCAGCTTTGGACAGGGGAGAAACAATGAGCAGTTCTTC. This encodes CASSFGQGRNNEQFF.

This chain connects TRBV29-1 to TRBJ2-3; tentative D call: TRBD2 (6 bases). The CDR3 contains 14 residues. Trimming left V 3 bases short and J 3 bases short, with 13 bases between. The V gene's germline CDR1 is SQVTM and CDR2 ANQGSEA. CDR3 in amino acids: CSVDGLGGTDTQYF. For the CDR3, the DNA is TGCAGCGTTGATGGTCTCGGGGGAACAGATACGCAGTATTTT.

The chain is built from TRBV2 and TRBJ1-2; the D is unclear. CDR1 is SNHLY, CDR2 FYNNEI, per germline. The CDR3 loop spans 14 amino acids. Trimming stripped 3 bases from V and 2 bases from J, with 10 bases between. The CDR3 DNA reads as TGTGCCAGCAGTGATAACAGTATGAACTATGGCTACACCTTC. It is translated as CASSDNSMNYGYTF.

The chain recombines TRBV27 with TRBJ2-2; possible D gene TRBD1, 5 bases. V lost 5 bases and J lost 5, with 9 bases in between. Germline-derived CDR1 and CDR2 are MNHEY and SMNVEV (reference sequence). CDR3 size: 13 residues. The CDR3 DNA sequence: TGTGCCAGCAGTATTTCAGGGACCGGGGAGCTGTTTTTT. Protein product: CASSISGTGELFF.

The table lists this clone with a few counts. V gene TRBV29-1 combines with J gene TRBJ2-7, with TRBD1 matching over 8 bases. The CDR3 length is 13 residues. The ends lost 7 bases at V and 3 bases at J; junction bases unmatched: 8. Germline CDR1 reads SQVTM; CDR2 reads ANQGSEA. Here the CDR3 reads CSGAYRGSYEQYF. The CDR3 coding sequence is TGCAGCGGGGCCTACAGGGGGAGCTACGAGCAGTACTTC.